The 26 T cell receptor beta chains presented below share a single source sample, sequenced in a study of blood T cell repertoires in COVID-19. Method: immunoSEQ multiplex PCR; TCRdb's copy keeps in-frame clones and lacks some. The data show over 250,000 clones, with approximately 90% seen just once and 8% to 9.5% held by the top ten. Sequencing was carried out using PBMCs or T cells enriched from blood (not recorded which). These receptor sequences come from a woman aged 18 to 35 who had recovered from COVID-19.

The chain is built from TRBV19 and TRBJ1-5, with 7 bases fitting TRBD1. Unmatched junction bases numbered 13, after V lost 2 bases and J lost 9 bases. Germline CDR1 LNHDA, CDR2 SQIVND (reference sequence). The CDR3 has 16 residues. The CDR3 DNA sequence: TGTGCCAGTAGTATAACGGGACAGCCTTTTCAAGGGCCCCAGCATTTT. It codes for CASSITGQPFQGPQHF. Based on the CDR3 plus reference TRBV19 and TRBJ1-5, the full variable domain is DGGITQSPKYLFRKEGQNVTLSCEQNLNHDAMYWYRQDPGQGLRLIYYSQIVNDFQKGDIAEGYSVSREKKESFPLTVTSAQKNPTAFYLCASSITGQPFQGPQHFGDGTRLSIL.

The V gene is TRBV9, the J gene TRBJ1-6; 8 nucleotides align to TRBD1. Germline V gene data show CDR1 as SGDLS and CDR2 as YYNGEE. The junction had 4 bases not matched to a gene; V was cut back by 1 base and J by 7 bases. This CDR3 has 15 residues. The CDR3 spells CASSVMTGENSPLHF. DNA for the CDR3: TGTGCCAGCAGCGTAATGACAGGGGAGAATTCACCCCTCCACTTT.

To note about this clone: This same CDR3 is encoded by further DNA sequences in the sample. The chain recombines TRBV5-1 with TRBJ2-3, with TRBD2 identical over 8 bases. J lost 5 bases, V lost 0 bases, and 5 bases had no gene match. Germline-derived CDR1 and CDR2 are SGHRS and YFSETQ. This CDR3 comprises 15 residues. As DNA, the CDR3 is TGCGCCAGCAGCTTGGCCGGGGGGGCCGGAGATACGCAGTATTTT. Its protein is CASSLAGGAGDTQYF.

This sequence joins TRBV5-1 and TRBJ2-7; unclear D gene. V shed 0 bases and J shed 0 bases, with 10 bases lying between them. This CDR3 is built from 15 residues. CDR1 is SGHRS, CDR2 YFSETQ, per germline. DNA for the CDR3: TGCGCCAGCAGCTTGGTGAGTTCAAGCTCCTACGAGCAGTACTTC. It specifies CASSLVSSSSYEQYF.

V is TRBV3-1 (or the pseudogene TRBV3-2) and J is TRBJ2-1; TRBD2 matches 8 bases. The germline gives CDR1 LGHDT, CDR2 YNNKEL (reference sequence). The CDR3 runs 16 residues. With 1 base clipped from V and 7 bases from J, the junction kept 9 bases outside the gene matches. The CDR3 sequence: CASSQGLSGGGNEQFF. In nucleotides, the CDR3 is TGTGCCAGCAGCCAAGGGTTAAGCGGGGGTGGGAATGAGCAGTTCTTC.

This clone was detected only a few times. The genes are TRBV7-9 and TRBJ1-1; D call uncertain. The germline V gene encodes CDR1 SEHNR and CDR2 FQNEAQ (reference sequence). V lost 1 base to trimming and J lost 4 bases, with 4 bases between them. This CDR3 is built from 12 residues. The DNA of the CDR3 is TGTGCCAGCAGCTTAGGGGCCACTGAAGCTTTCTTT. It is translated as CASSLGATEAFF.

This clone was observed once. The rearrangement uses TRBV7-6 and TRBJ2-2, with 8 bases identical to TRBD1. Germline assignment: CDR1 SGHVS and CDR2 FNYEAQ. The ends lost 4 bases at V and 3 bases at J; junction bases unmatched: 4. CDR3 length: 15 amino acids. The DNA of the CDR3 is TGTGCCAGCAGCTCTGGACAGGGCTACACCGGGGAGCTGTTTTTT. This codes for CASSSGQGYTGELFF.

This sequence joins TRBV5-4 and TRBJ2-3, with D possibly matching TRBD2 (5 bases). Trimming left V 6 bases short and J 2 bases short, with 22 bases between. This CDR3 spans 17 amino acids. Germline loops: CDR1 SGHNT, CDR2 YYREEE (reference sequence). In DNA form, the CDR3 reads TGTGCCAGCACCAAAAGCCCACTAGGTCGACCCACAGATACGCAGTATTTT. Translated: CASTKSPLGRPTDTQYF.

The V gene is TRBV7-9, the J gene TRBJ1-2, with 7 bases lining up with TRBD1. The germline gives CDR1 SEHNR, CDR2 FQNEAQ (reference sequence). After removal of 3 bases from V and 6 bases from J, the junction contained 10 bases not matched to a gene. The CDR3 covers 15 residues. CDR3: CASSLKGAKVDGYTF. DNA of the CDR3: TGTGCCAGCAGCTTGAAGGGGGCTAAGGTCGATGGCTACACCTTC.

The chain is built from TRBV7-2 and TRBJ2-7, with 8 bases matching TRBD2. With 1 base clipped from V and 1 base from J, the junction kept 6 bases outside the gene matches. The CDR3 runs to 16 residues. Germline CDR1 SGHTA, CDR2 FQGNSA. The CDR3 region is CASSLVLAGQSYEQYF. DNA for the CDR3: TGTGCCAGCAGCTTAGTGTTAGCGGGACAATCCTACGAGCAGTACTTC.

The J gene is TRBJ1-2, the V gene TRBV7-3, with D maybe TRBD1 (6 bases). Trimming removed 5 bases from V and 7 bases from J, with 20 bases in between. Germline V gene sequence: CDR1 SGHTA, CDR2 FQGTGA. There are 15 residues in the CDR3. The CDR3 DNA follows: TGTGCCAGCAGCCCCTTAGGGGGAGATGAGGGTGGCTACACCTTC. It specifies CASSPLGGDEGGYTF.

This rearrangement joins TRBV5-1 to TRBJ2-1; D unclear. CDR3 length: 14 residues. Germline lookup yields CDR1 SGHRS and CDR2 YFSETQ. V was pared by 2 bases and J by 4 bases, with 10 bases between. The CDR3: CASSFSIEYNEQFF. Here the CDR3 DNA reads TGCGCCAGCAGCTTTTCGATAGAGTACAATGAGCAGTTCTTC. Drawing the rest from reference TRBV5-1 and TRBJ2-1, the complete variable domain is KAGVTQTPRYLIKTRGQQVTLSCSPISGHRSVSWYQQTPGQGLQFLFEYFSETQRNKGNFPGRFSGRQFSNSRSEMNVSTLELGDSALYLCASSFSIEYNEQFFGPGTRLTVL.

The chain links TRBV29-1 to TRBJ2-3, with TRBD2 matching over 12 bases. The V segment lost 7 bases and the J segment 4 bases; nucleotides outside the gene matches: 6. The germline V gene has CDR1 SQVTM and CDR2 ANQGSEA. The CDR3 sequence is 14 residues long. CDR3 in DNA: TGCAGCGGTTCTAGCGGGGGGGCTCCAGATACGCAGTATTTT. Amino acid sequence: CSGSSGGAPDTQYF.

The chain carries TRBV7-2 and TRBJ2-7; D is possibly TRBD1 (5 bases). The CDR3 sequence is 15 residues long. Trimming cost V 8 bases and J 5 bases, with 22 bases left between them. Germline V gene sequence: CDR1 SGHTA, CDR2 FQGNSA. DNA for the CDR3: TGTGCCAGCCATAGAACTGGGATCGCAGGGAACGAGCAGTACTTC. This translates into CASHRTGIAGNEQYF.

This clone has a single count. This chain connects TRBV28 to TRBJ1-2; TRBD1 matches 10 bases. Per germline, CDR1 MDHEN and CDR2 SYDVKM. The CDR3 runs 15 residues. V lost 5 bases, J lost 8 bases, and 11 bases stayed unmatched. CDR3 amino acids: CASSILRQGAEGYTF. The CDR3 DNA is TGTGCCAGCAGTATCCTGAGACAGGGGGCAGAAGGCTACACCTTC.

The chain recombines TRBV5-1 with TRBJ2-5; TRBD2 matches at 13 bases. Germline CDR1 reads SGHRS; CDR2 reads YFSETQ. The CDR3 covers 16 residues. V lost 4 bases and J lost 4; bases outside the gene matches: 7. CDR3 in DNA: TGCGCCAGCAGCCTAGGACTAGCGGGAGCGGCAGAGACCCAGTACTTC. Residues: CASSLGLAGAAETQYF.

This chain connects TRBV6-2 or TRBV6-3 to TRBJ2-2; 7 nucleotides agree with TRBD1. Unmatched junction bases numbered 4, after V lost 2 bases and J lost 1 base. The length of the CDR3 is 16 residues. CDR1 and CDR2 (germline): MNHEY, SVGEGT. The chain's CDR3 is CASSYVGQWNTGELFF. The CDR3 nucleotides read TGTGCCAGCAGTTACGTGGGACAGTGGAACACCGGGGAGCTGTTTTTT.

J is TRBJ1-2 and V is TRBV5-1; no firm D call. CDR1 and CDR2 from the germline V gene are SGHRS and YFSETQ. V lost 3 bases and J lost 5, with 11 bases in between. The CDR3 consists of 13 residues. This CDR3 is CASSWEDGYGYTF. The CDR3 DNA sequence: TGCGCCAGCAGCTGGGAGGACGGGTATGGCTACACCTTC.

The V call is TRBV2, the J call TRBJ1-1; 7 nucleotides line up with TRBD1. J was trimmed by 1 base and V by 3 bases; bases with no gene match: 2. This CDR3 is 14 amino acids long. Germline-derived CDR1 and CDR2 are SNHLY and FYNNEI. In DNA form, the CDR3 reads TGTGCCAGCAGTGACTACAGGGGGAACACTGAAGCTTTCTTT. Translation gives CASSDYRGNTEAFF. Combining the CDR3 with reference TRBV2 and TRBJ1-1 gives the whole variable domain EPEVTQTPSHQVTQMGQEVILRCVPISNHLYFYWYRQILGQKVEFLVSFYNNEISEKSEIFDDQFSVERPDGSNFTLKIRSTKLEDSAMYFCASSDYRGNTEAFFGQGTRLTVV.

The CDR3 sequence: CASSPQAPIWDEQFF. The CDR3 DNA sequence: TGTGCCAGCAGCCCTCAGGCGCCTATTTGGGATGAGCAGTTCTTC. V and J are TRBV9 and TRBJ2-1; no reliable D call. Germline lookup yields CDR1 SGDLS and CDR2 YYNGEE. This CDR3 has 15 amino acids. V lost 4 bases, J lost 8 bases, and 19 bases lay in between.

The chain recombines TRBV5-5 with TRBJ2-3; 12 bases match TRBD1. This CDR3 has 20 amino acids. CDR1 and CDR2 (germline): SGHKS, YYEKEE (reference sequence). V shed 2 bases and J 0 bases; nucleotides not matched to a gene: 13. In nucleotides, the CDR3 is TGTGCCAGCAGCTTTTCCCCCCGGGACAGGGGGCAAACTAGCACAGATACGCAGTATTTT. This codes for CASSFSPRDRGQTSTDTQYF.

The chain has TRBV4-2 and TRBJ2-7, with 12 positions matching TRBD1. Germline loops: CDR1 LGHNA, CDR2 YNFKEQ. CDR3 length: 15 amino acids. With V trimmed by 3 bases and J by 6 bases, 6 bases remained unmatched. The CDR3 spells CASSQWDRGLAEQYF. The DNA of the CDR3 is TGTGCCAGCAGCCAGTGGGACAGGGGGCTGGCCGAGCAGTACTTC.

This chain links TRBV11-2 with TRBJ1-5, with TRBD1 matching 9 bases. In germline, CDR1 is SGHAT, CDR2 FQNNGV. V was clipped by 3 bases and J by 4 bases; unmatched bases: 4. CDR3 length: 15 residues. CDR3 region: CASSLTGGVNQPQHF. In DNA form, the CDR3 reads TGTGCCAGCAGCTTGACAGGGGGGGTTAATCAGCCCCAGCATTTT.

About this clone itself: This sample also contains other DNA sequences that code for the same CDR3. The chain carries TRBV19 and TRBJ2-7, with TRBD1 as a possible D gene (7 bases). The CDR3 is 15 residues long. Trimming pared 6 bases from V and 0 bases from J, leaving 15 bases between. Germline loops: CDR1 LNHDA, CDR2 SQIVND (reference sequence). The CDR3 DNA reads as TGTGCCAGTAGCAGACAGGGAGGATACTCCTACGAGCAGTACTTC. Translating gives CASSRQGGYSYEQYF. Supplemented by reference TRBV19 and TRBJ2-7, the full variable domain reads DGGITQSPKYLFRKEGQNVTLSCEQNLNHDAMYWYRQDPGQGLRLIYYSQIVNDFQKGDIAEGYSVSREKKESFPLTVTSAQKNPTAFYLCASSRQGGYSYEQYFGPGTRLTVT.

The CDR3 spells CASIKQGGGEQYF. CDR3 sequence (DNA): TGTGCCAGCATCAAACAGGGGGGTGGCGAGCAGTACTTC. This chain uses TRBV12-3 or TRBV12-4 with TRBJ2-7; 8 nucleotides line up with TRBD1. The CDR3 runs to 13 residues. V lost 7 bases to trimming and J lost 6 bases; unmatched junction nucleotides: 8.

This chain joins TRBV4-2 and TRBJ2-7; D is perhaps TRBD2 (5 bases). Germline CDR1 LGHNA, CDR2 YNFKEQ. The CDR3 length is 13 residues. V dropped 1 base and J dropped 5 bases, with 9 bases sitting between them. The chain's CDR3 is CASSQAGSHEQYF. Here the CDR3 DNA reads TGTGCCAGCAGCCAAGCGGGATCTCACGAGCAGTACTTC.